These T cell receptor beta chains were read from a single sample in a study of blood T cell repertoires in COVID-19. Assay used: immunoSEQ multiplex PCR; TCRdb lists only in-frame clones, some missing. This sample has tens of thousands of clones; around 67% occur once, and the top ten carry about 22%. The sequencing input was peripheral blood. The origin of the receptors is an older woman in a cohort sampled during active or convalescent COVID-19. CDR3s include the opening cysteine and the closing phenylalanine or tryptophan. A D gene is named only where the DNA matches it firmly. Not all rows give a size; the values are once, few, many and, for expanded clones, a class.

abundance | d_gene | j_gene | v_gene | CDR3aa | CDR3nt
NA | TRBD2 | TRBJ2-1 | TRBV9 | CASSVIAGGPSSYNEQFF | TGTGCCAGCAGCGTAATAGCGGGGGGGCCGAGCTCCTACAATGAGCAGTTCTTC
once | NA | TRBJ2-2 | TRBV19 | CASKGGQSWGELFF | TGTGCCAGTAAGGGCGGACAGAGTTGGGGGGAGCTGTTTTTT
NA | TRBD2 | TRBJ2-1 | TRBV28 | CASSSATSGGVYNEQFF | TGTGCCAGCAGTTCGGCGACTAGCGGGGGGGTTTACAATGAGCAGTTCTTC
once | NA | TRBJ1-2 | TRBV5-4 | CASSLGSGISGYTF | TGTGCCAGCAGCTTGGGCTCAGGGATTTCTGGCTACACCTTC
NA | NA | TRBJ1-5 | TRBV7-6 | CASSLVLGAGGLSQPQHF | TGTGCCAGCAGCTTAGTTTTGGGGGCCGGGGGGTTGAGTCAGCCCCAGCATTTT
NA | TRBD1 | TRBJ1-1 | TRBV27 | CASSARGQGPVSTEAFF | TGTGCCAGCAGTGCCCGGGGACAGGGACCAGTTAGCACTGAAGCTTTCTTT
NA | TRBD1 | TRBJ1-4 | TRBV2 | CASSVAGTGNEKLFF | TGTGCCAGCAGTGTCGCCGGGACAGGGAACGAAAAACTGTTTTTT
NA | NA | TRBJ1-6 | TRBV7-9 | CASSLSLRGSPLHF | TGTGCCAGCAGCTTAAGCCTAAGGGGTTCACCCCTCCACTTT
once | TRBD2 | TRBJ2-3 | TRBV7-6 | CASSPTTSGGAIDTQYF | TGTGCCAGCAGCCCCACGACTAGCGGGGGGGCCATTGATACGCAGTATTTT
NA | TRBD2 | TRBJ2-1 | TRBV19 | CASSGTSGGSYNEQFF | TGTGCCAGTAGTGGGACTAGCGGGGGGTCCTACAATGAGCAGTTCTTC
NA | TRBD2 | TRBJ2-5 | TRBV27 | CASSSGGETQYF | TGTGCCAGCAGCTCGGGGGGGGAGACCCAGTACTTC
NA | NA | TRBJ1-2 | TRBV5-4 | CASRQTGQKNYGYTF | TGTGCCAGCAGACAAACAGGCCAGAAGAACTATGGCTACACCTTC
few | TRBD2 | TRBJ2-1 | TRBV5-1 | CASSRVAGGPYNEQFF | TGCGCCAGCAGCCGGGTAGCGGGGGGCCCCTACAATGAGCAGTTCTTC
NA | TRBD2 | TRBJ2-3 | TRBV18 | CASSPGLAGVGGTDTQYF | TGTGCCAGCTCACCGGGACTAGCGGGGGTCGGGGGCACAGATACGCAGTATTTT
once | TRBD1 | TRBJ1-2 | TRBV7-9 | CASSPAGTGGEVYTF | TGTGCCAGCAGCCCCGCCGGGACAGGGGGCGAGGTCTACACCTTC
NA | NA | TRBJ2-7 | TRBV7-9 | CASSLGLAGREQYF | TGTGCCAGCAGCTTAGGCTTGGCGGGTCGCGAGCAGTACTTC
NA | TRBD1 | TRBJ1-2 | TRBV28 | CASSSGQGAYGYTF | TGTGCCAGCAGCAGCGGACAGGGGGCCTATGGCTACACCTTC
NA | NA | TRBJ2-1 | TRBV12-5 | CASGKEQGSSYNEQFF | TGTGCTAGTGGTAAAGAGCAGGGGAGCTCCTACAATGAGCAGTTCTTC
NA | NA | TRBJ1-5 | TRBV5-1 | CASSLEAGRYQPQHF | TGCGCCAGCAGCTTGGAGGCAGGGCGGTATCAGCCCCAGCATTTT
few | TRBD1 | TRBJ2-7 | TRBV19 | CASSSDGTGRNYEQYF | TGTGCCAGTAGTAGTGACGGGACAGGGCGGAACTACGAGCAGTACTTC
NA | NA | TRBJ1-2 | TRBV15 | CATSSEGVPNYGYTF | TGTGCCACCAGCAGCGAAGGAGTACCTAACTATGGCTACACCTTC
NA | NA | TRBJ2-4 | TRBV6-1 | CASSDPGQGVAKNIQYF | TGTGCCAGCAGTGACCCTGGCCAGGGTGTAGCCAAAAACATTCAGTACTTC
NA | TRBD2 | TRBJ2-3 | TRBV2 | CASSELAGETADTQYF | TGTGCCAGCAGTGAACTGGCGGGGGAGACCGCAGATACGCAGTATTTT
few | NA | TRBJ1-5 | TRBV2 | CASSEAGQGGSYSNQPQHF | TGTGCCAGCAGTGAAGCGGGGCAGGGAGGGTCCTATAGCAATCAGCCCCAGCATTTT
NA | NA | TRBJ2-7 | TRBV19 | CASSIRSGGGISYEQYF | TGTGCCAGTAGTATTCGCTCGGGTGGAGGGATTTCCTACGAGCAGTACTTC
NA | NA | TRBJ1-6 | TRBV30 | CACPGHSNSPLHF | TGTGCCTGCCCGGGACACTCTAATTCACCCCTCCACTTT
NA | NA | TRBJ1-4 | TRBV7-8 | CASSLDRQGLVSEKLFF | TGTGCCAGCAGCTTAGATCGGCAGGGCTTGGTTAGTGAAAAACTGTTTTTT
NA | NA | TRBJ1-6 | TRBV21-1 | CASSKPNRDNSPLHF | TGTGCCAGCAGCAAACCCAACAGGGATAATTCACCCCTCCACTTT
NA | NA | TRBJ1-4 | TRBV29-1 | CSVAQATGGKLFF | TGCAGCGTTGCACAGGCCACCGGGGGGAAACTGTTTTTT
once | TRBD1 | TRBJ2-5 | TRBV4-3 | CASSPTGGQETQYF | TGCGCCAGCAGCCCGACAGGGGGTCAAGAGACCCAGTACTTC
NA | NA | TRBJ2-3 | TRBV7-2 | CASSLVLRRGGADTQYF | TGTGCCAGCAGCTTAGTGTTACGGAGGGGAGGTGCAGATACGCAGTATTTT
NA | NA | TRBJ1-2 | TRBV15 | CATSREAVIDGYTF | TGTGCCACCAGCAGAGAGGCAGTGATTGATGGCTACACCTTC
medium-sized | NA | TRBJ2-1 | TRBV6-5 | CASSPYPGSYNEQFF | TGTGCCAGCAGTCCCTACCCGGGTTCCTACAATGAGCAGTTCTTC
few | NA | TRBJ1-1 | TRBV10-3 | CAISLAGWDTEAFF | TGTGCCATCAGTCTTGCGGGCTGGGACACTGAAGCTTTCTTT
NA | NA | TRBJ2-3 | TRBV6-5 | CASSYTGPTDTQYF | TGTGCCAGCAGTTATACAGGGCCCACAGATACGCAGTATTTT
NA | NA | TRBJ1-1 | TRBV5-8 | CASRGRPGEAFF | TGTGCCAGCAGGGGGCGGCCAGGGGAAGCTTTCTTT
NA | TRBD2 | TRBJ2-1 | TRBV6-5 | CASSRGGASSEQFF | TGTGCCAGCAGCCGCGGGGGGGCCTCGAGTGAGCAGTTCTTC
NA | NA | TRBJ2-1 | TRBV9 | CASSVRGEGGLYNEQFF | TGTGCCAGCAGCGTAAGGGGGGAAGGGGGCCTATACAATGAGCAGTTCTTC
NA | NA | TRBJ2-7 | TRBV2 | CASKVRDKSYEQYF | TGTGCCAGCAAGGTTCGGGACAAGTCCTACGAGCAGTACTTC
NA | TRBD1 | TRBJ2-2 | TRBV30 | CAWSVLGQGAGELFF | TGTGCCTGGAGTGTACTCGGACAGGGGGCCGGGGAGCTGTTTTTT